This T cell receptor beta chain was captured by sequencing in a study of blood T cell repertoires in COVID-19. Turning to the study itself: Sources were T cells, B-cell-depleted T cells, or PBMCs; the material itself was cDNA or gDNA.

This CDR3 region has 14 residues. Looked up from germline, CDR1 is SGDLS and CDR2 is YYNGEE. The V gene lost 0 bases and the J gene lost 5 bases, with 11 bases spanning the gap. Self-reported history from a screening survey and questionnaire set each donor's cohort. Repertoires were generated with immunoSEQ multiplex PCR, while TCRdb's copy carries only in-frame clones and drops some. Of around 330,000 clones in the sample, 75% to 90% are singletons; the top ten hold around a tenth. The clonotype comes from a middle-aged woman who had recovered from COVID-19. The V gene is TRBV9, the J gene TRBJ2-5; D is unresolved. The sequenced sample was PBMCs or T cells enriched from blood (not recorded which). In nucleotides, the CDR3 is TGTGCCAGCAGCGTAGCCCCCAGGTGGGAGACCCAGTACTTC. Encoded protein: CASSVAPRWETQYF. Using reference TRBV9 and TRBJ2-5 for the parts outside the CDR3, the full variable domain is DSGVTQTPKHLITATGQRVTLRCSPRSGDLSVYWYQQSLDQGLQFLIQYYNGEERAKGNILERFSAQQFPDLHSELNLSSLELGDSALYFCASSVAPRWETQYFGPGTRLLVL.